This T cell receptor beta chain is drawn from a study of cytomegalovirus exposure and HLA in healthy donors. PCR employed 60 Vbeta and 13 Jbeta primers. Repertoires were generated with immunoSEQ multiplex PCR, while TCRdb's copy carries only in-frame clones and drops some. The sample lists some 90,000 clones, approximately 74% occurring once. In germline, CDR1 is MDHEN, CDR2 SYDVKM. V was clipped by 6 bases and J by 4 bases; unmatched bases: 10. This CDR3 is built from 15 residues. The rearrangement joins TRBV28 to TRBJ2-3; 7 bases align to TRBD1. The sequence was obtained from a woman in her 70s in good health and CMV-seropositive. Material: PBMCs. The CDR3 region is CASSLERGQADTQYF. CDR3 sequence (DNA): TGTGCCAGCAGCCTGGAAAGGGGGCAAGCAGATACGCAGTATTTT.